This TCR beta chain stems from a study of CD8+ T cells in alopecia areata. Study results and caveats: Scalp repertoires also include resident alphabeta T cells from normal skin.

There are 15 residues in the CDR3. Trimming at V came to 3 bases and at J to 3 bases, leaving 3 bases not matched to a gene. Germline loops: CDR1 SGHDN, CDR2 FVKESK. CD4+ and CD8+ T cells were sorted from PBMCs stained for CD3, CD4 and CD8. This clone was recorded a few times. Its specificity is unknown. The authors extracted RNA and reverse transcribed it into cDNA as the sequencing template. TCRdb's table, derived via immunoSEQ multiplex PCR, lists solely in-frame clones and lacks some. The sample shows approximately 31,000 clones, about 74% of them seen only once. The chain combines TRBV14 with TRBJ2-1; 9 bases align to TRBD2. The sequence derives from a human donor with alopecia areata. Material: NKG2D-low CD8+ T cells sorted from blood. CDR3 in DNA: TGTGCCAGCAGCCATGTAGCGGGAGACTACAATGAGCAGTTCTTC. It codes for CASSHVAGDYNEQFF.